These T cell receptor beta chains were read from a single sample in a study of T cells in Graves' hyperthyroidism and ophthalmopathy. MiXCR, run by TCRdb on the multiplex PCR reads, gives a single entry per CDR3 protein. The data show 490,000 or so distinct CDR3 sequences, with 46% seen just once and about 45% held by the top ten. The sample consisted of peripheral blood or thyroid tissue (not recorded which). The origin of the receptors is an adult woman with Graves' disease, either hyperthyroidism or ophthalmopathy (not recorded which). CDR3s include the opening cysteine and the closing phenylalanine or tryptophan. D genes are given only for firm matches. Clone sizes are given selectively: once, few, many, or a class where the clone is expanded.

CDR3 protein	CDR3 DNA	D gene	clone size	V gene	J gene
CASDGVVETQYF	TGTGCCTCCGACGGGGTAGTGGAGACCCAGTACTTC	NA	NA	TRBV11-2	TRBJ2-5
CASSVGPVGTEAFF	TGTGCCAGCAGCGTGGGCCCCGTAGGCACTGAAGCTTTCTTT	NA	many	TRBV9	TRBJ1-1
CASSLRFDEQYF	TGTGCCAGCAGCTTACGCTTCGACGAGCAGTACTTC	NA	NA	TRBV7-9	TRBJ2-7
CASSRQAQNTEAFF	TGTGCCAGCAGTCGACAGGCCCAGAACACTGAAGCTTTCTTT	NA	NA	TRBV25-1	TRBJ1-1
CSARDGQGGSGNTIYF	TGCAGTGCTAGAGACGGACAGGGGGGCTCTGGAAACACCATATATTTT	TRBD1	many	TRBV20-1	TRBJ1-3
CASNPGSGYGYTF	TGTGCCAGCAATCCGGGGAGCGGCTATGGCTACACCTTC	NA	NA	TRBV7-8	TRBJ1-2
CASSYSRDRNYEQYF	TGTGCCAGCAGTTACTCGAGGGACAGGAACTACGAGCAGTACTTC	TRBD1	NA	TRBV6-5	TRBJ2-7
CSVELARDTDTQYF	TGCAGCGTTGAACTAGCGCGTGACACAGATACGCAGTATTTT	NA	NA	TRBV29-1	TRBJ2-3
CSAHTVLGWETQYF	TGCAGTGCTCATACGGTGTTGGGTTGGGAGACCCAGTACTTC	NA	NA	TRBV20-1	TRBJ2-5
CASSPFTAYGESRTEAFF	TGTGCCAGCAGCCCCTTTACAGCGTACGGAGAATCACGCACTGAAGCTTTCTTT	NA	NA	TRBV7-9	TRBJ1-1
CASSLSSHGYTF	TGTGCCAGCAGCTTATCCTCACATGGCTACACCTTC	NA	few	TRBV7-2	TRBJ1-2
CASLGGQQETQYF	TGTGCCAGCTTGGGGGGGCAACAAGAGACCCAGTACTTC	NA	NA	TRBV11-2	TRBJ2-5
CASGFTTGGETQYF	TGTGCTAGTGGTTTCACCACAGGGGGGGAGACCCAGTACTTC	TRBD1	NA	TRBV12-5	TRBJ2-5
CASGRTRGYGYTF	TGTGCCAGCGGGAGGACCAGGGGTTATGGCTACACCTTC	NA	NA	TRBV7-2	TRBJ1-2
CASSYGRTNTEAFF	TGTGCCAGCAGTTATGGCAGAACTAACACTGAAGCTTTCTTT	NA	many	TRBV6-6	TRBJ1-1
CSAEDRGRSGYTF	TGCAGTGCTGAGGACAGGGGGCGTTCGGGCTACACCTTC	TRBD1	many	TRBV20-1	TRBJ1-2
CSATRTVQETQYF	TGCAGTGCCACAAGGACAGTACAAGAGACCCAGTACTTC	NA	many	TRBV20-1	TRBJ2-5
CATSRGERGAYEQYF	TGTGCCACCAGCAGAGGAGAGCGGGGAGCCTACGAGCAGTACTTC	TRBD2	NA	TRBV15	TRBJ2-7
CASSYGLVGPQHF	TGTGCCAGCAGTTACGGTCTGGTTGGGCCCCAGCATTTT	NA	NA	TRBV6-5	TRBJ1-5
CASRGPSSSLFLYGYTF	TGTGCCAGCAGGGGACCCTCCAGCTCATTGTTCCTCTATGGCTACACCTTC	NA	NA	TRBV6-1	TRBJ1-2
CASSLVGSNQPQHF	TGTGCCAGCAGCTTAGTAGGTAGCAATCAGCCCCAGCATTTT	NA	many	TRBV7-2	TRBJ1-5
CASSAGNLNQPQHF	TGTGCCAGCAGTGCCGGGAACCTCAATCAGCCCCAGCATTTT	NA	NA	TRBV6-1	TRBJ1-5
CASSESQASNYGYTF	TGTGCCAGCAGTGAAAGTCAGGCTAGTAACTATGGCTACACCTTC	NA	NA	TRBV2	TRBJ1-2
CPIGMDRELTEAFF	TGTCCCATCGGTATGGACAGGGAGCTAACTGAAGCTTTCTTT	TRBD1	NA	TRBV10-3	TRBJ1-1
CSAQGTGSGYTF	TGCAGCGCACAGGGGACAGGGTCCGGCTACACCTTC	TRBD1	few	TRBV29-1	TRBJ1-2
CASSLEGTGTKTQYF	TGTGCTAGCAGCTTAGAAGGGACAGGGACCAAGACCCAGTACTTC	TRBD1	NA	TRBV7-7	TRBJ2-5